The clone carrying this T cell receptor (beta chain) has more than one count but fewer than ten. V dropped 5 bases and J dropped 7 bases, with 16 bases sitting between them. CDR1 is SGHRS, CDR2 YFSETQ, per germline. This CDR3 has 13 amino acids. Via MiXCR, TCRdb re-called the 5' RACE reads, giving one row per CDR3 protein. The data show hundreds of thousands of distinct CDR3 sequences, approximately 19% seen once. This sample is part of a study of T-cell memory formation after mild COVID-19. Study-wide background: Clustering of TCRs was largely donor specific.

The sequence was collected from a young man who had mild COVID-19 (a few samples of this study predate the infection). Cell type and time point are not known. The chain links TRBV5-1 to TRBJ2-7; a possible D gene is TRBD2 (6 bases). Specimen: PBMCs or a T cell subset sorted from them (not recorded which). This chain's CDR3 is CASRGTLAGEQYF. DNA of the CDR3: TGCGCCAGCAGAGGGACTTTAGCAGGGGAGCAGTACTTC.